This T cell receptor beta chain comes out of a study of blood T cell repertoires in COVID-19. Whole-study context: Spain, Italy and the United States supplied samples that represented acute and convalescent COVID-19. The analysed material was cDNA or gDNA that came from T cells, B-cell-depleted T cells, or PBMCs.

Original analysis: Reference gene primer amplification gave nucleated cell count estimates. Clones were sequenced by immunoSEQ multiplex PCR, and TCRdb holds only the in-frame ones, with some missing. V and J calls and clone size come straight from that table; D and trimming were deduced from the DNA. Among about 310,000 clones, about nine tenths were seen once, and the ten largest hold 1%. The V end lost 2 bases, the J end lost 6 bases, and 12 bases lay between the germline ends. The CDR3 has 14 amino acids. CDR1 and CDR2 from the germline V gene are KGHSH and LQKENI. The chain links TRBV18 to TRBJ2-3; D may be TRBD1 (5 bases). This receptor was obtained from a man aged 45-65 years with active or convalescent COVID-19. Sequenced sample: peripheral blood. The CDR3 sequence is CASSPGAAPDTQYF. The CDR3 nucleotides are TGTGCCAGCTCACCAGGGGCAGCCCCCGATACGCAGTATTTT.